Here is one T cell receptor (beta chain) with its context. Its antigen target is currently unknown. No much larger clone exists at a distance of one base, and base qualities are not known. The source of the sample is a study of blood T cell repertoires in COVID-19 (dated by TCRdb to between 2020 and 2021). Study-level background: The collaborator samples originated in the United States, Italy and Spain and spanned the acute and convalescent phases of COVID-19. The material from the prospective study consisted of cDNA or gDNA derived from T cells, B-cell-depleted T cells, or PBMCs. Subjects who had been exposed to COVID-19, were actively infected with it, or had recovered from it provided the deeply sampled blood TCRbeta repertoires that made up the dataset. A freely available public database, intended as a resource for researchers studying the immune response to SARS-CoV-2, is where the repertoires were released. Samples were obtained from the ongoing ImmuneRACE study (first 160 participants) and from some 1,200 subjects provided by 6 global collaborators. A de-identified subject ID, COVID-19 status, age in years and sex were almost always included in the sample metadata. Where available, HLA class I and class II types were obtained from metadata supplied by the sample provider rather than from assay-based typing. Broad study findings and their caveats: Clinical and demographic metadata were provided uncurated, with the amount varying by source and participant.

TCRbeta CDR3 regions were amplified from genomic DNA using the immunoSEQ Assay, a bias-controlled multiplex PCR. The original pipeline was this. Within the assay, amplification of reference gene primers was used to estimate how many nucleated cells each sample contained. To quantify the absolute abundance of each unique TCRbeta CDR3 rearrangement, sequence reads were collapsed and filtered. For each sample, productive Simpson clonality was calculated by taking the square root of Simpson's diversity index across productive rearrangements. Here the immuneACCESS table is served through TCRdb, limited to in-frame sequences with V and J called. Missing clones are a known gap in these copies; in checked studies unresolved V genes cover under half, and the rest lacks a known reason. For V, J and clone size, that table is used; D and trimming come from the DNA. Within this sample are hundreds of thousands of clones, with about 90% of them counted one time only. The ten top clones hold 9.5% to 15% of the sample.

A second Seattle source provided samples from volunteer blood donors who had recovered from COVID-19. Collaborating institutions collected whole blood in K2EDTA tubes following their own protocols. For TCRbeta analysis, collaborators shipped samples in one of three forms: frozen whole blood, isolated PBMCs, or DNA extracted from either of those sample types. The source material was peripheral blood. This TCR was recovered from a woman aged 18-29 years who had recovered from COVID-19.

For the CDR3, the sequence is CASSKTGTGRTEAFF. The DNA is TGCGCCAGCAGCAAGACCGGGACAGGGAGAACTGAAGCTTTCTTT. The chain joins TRBV4-1 to TRBJ1-1; TRBD1 lines up with 9 middle nucleotides. CDR1 and CDR2 are drawn from the germline V gene: MGHRA, YSYEKL. V is pruned by 5 bases and J by 5 bases, leaving 9 bases of the junction without a gene match. Inclusive of the bounding cysteine and phenylalanine, the CDR3 is 15 residues long. Only CDR3 DNA is held: 45 bases, read in frame from base 1.